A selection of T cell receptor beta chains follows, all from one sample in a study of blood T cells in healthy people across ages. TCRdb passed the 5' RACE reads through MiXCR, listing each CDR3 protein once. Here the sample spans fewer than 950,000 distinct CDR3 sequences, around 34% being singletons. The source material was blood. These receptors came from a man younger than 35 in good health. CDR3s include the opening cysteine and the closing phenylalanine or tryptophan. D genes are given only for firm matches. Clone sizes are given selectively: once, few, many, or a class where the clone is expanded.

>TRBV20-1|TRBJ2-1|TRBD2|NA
CSAVSGGAGYNEQFF
TGCAGTGCTGTAAGCGGGGGGGCCGGCTACAATGAGCAGTTCTTC
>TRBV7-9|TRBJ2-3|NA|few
CASSSPSPSTDTQYF
TGTGCCAGCAGCTCCCCGTCCCCTAGCACAGATACGCAGTATTTT
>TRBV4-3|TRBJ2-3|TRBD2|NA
CASQEVAGGRGDTQYF
TGCGCCAGCCAAGAAGTAGCGGGGGGGCGTGGAGATACGCAGTATTTT
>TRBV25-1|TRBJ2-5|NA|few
CASSDSGIQETQYF
TGTGCCAGCAGTGATTCGGGGATCCAAGAGACCCAGTACTTC
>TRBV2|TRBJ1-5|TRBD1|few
CASRDRGAQPQHF
TGTGCCAGCAGGGACAGGGGGGCTCAGCCCCAGCATTTT
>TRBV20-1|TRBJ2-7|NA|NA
CSASFEGPSYEQYF
TGCAGTGCTAGTTTCGAGGGACCGTCCTACGAGCAGTACTTC
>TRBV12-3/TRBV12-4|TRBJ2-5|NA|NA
CASSVRVRLETQYF
TGTGCCAGCAGTGTCAGGGTACGACTGGAGACCCAGTACTTC
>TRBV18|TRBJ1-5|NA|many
CASSPPGGNQPQHF
TGTGCCAGCAGCCCCCCGGGCGGGAATCAGCCCCAGCATTTT
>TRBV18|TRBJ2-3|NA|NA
CASSPFQPKTQYF
TGTGCCAGCTCACCCTTTCAACCGAAGACGCAGTATTTT
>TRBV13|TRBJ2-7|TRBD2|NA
CASSLVGGDPYEQYF
TGTGCCAGCAGCTTGGTGGGGGGGGACCCCTACGAGCAGTACTTC
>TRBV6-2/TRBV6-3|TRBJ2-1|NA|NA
CASISAGTAGYNEQFF
TGTGCCAGCATTTCAGCCGGGACAGCGGGTTACAATGAGCAGTTCTTC
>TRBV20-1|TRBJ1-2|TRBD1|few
CSASQGDGYGYTF
TGCAGTGCTAGTCAGGGGGATGGCTATGGCTACACCTTC
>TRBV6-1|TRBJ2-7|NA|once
CASSEAAGCEQYF
TGTGCCAGCAGTGAAGCGGCGGGCTGCGAGCAGTACTTC
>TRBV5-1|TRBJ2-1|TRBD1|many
CASSPGQGNNEQFF
TGCGCCAGCAGCCCCGGACAGGGAAACAATGAGCAGTTCTTC
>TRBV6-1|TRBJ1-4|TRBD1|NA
CASSEMWDRLNEKLFF
TGTGCCAGCAGTGAAATGTGGGACAGACTTAATGAAAAACTGTTTTTT
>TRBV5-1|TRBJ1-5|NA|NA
CASSWGQTENQPQHF
TGCGCCAGCAGCTGGGGACAAACGGAGAATCAGCCCCAGCATTTT